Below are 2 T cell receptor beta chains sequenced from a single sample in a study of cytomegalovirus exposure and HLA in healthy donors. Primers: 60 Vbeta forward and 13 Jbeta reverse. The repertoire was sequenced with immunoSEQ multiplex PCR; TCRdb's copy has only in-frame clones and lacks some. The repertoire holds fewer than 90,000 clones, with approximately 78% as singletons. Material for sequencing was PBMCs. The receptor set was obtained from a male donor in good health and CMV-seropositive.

CDR3 nucleotides: TGTGCCAGCAGCTTGATTGGGACTCAAGAGACCCAGTACTTC. It codes for CASSLIGTQETQYF. V usage is TRBV7-9 and J usage is TRBJ2-5; possibly TRBD2 for D (6 bases). The CDR3 is 14 amino acids. Looked up from germline, CDR1 is SEHNR and CDR2 is FQNEAQ (reference sequence). V dropped 3 bases and J dropped 2 bases, with 10 bases sitting between them.

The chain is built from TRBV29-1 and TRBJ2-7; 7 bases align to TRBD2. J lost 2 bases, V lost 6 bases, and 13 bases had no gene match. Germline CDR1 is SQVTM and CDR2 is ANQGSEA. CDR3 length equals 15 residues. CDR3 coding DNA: TGCAGCGTCGCAGGATCCGGGAGGAACACCTACGAGCAGTACTTC. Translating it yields CSVAGSGRNTYEQYF.